This T cell receptor beta chain was identified in a study of persistence of HIV-infected CD4 T cells. Study information: Median time on suppressive ART was around 8 years.

V lost 5 bases, J lost 6 bases, and 16 bases lay in between. Per the germline V gene, CDR1 is SGHTA and CDR2 is FQGNSA. The CDR3 is 14 residues long. Lysates of CMV-infected fibroblasts at approximately 10 ug/mL stimulated these cells. Sorting selected CD4+ T cells upregulating both CD40 ligand and CD69. Sequencing used immunoSEQ version 4 in survey mode. Repertoires were generated with immunoSEQ multiplex PCR, while TCRdb's copy carries only in-frame clones and drops some. The table has around 13,000 clones, roughly 70% seen once. The table lists this clone with a few counts. Its matching antigen is unknown.

This TCR was sampled from an adult man with HIV who was CMV-seropositive. Here the sequenced sample was CD4+ T cells sorted from PBMCs after approximately 20-hour stimulation, taken from a patient who received antiretroviral therapy. The genes are TRBV7-2 and TRBJ1-2, with D possibly matching TRBD1 (5 bases). The CDR3 nucleotides are TGTGCCAGCAGCATTAAGGGACCACGAAATGGCTACACCTTC. Translation: CASSIKGPRNGYTF.